This T cell receptor (beta chain) was documented in a study of CD8+ T cells in alopecia areata. Reverse transcribed after extraction, RNA yielded cDNA as the sequencing template. The repertoire was sequenced with immunoSEQ multiplex PCR; TCRdb's copy has only in-frame clones and lacks some. The sample contains about 120,000 clones, more than 30% of which appear only once. This clone was counted at least ten times. Other DNA sequences in this sample translate to the same CDR3. V shed 0 bases and J shed 3 bases, with 9 bases lying between them. In germline, CDR1 is SGDLS, CDR2 YYNGEE. The CDR3 totals 14 residues.

This sequence originates from a human donor with alopecia areata. This sequence joins TRBV9 and TRBJ2-5, with D tentatively TRBD1 (6 bases). Specimen: CD4+ T cells sorted from blood. The CDR3 DNA sequence: TGTGCCAGCAGCGTAGGGGCAGGGGAAGAGACCCAGTACTTC. Amino acid sequence: CASSVGAGEETQYF. The full variable domain, completed using reference TRBV9 and TRBJ2-5, is DSGVTQTPKHLITATGQRVTLRCSPRSGDLSVYWYQQSLDQGLQFLIQYYNGEERAKGNILERFSAQQFPDLHSELNLSSLELGDSALYFCASSVGAGEETQYFGPGTRLLVL.